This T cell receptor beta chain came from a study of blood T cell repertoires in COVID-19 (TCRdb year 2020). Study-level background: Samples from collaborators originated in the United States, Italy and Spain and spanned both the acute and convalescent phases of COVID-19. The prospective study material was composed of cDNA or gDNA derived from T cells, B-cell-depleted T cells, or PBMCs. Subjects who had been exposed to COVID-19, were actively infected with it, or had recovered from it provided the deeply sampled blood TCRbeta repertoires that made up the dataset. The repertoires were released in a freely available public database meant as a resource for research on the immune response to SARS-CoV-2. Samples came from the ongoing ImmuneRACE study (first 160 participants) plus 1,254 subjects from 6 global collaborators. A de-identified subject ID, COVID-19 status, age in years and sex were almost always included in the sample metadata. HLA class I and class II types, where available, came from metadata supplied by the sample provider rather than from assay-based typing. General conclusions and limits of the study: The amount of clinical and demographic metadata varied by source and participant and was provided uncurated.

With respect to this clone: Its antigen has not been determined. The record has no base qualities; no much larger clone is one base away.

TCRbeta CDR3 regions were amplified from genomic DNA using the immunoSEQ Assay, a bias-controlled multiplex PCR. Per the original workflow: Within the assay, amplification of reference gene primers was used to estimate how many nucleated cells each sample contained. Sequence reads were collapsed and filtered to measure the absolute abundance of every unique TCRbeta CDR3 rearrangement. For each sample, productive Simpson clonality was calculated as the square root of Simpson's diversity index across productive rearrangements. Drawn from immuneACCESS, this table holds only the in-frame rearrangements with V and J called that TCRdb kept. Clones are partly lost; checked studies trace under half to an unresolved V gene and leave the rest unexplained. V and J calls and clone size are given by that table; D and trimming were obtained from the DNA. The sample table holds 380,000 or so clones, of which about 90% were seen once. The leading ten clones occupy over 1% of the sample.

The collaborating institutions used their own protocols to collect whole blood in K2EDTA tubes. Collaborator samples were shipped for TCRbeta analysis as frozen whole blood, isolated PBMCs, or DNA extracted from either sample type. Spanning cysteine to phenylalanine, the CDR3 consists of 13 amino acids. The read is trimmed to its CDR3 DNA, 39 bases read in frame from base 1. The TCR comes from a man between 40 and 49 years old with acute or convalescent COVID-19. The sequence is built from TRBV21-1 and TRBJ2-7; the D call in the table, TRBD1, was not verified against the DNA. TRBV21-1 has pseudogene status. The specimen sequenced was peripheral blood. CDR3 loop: CASSKETEYEQYF. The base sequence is TGTGCCAGCAGCAAGGAGACAGAATACGAGCAGTACTTC.